Following are 28 T cell receptor beta chains from one sample sequenced in a study of T cell responses to AZD1222 COVID-19 vaccine. Assay used: immunoSEQ multiplex PCR; TCRdb lists only in-frame clones, some missing. The sample consists of 140,000 to 150,000 clones, roughly 91% of them appearing once. The input for sequencing was peripheral blood, taken on day 0 of AZD1222 vaccination. These receptors all stem from an adult in good health.

The chain employs TRBV27 and TRBJ2-3; tentative D call: TRBD2 (6 bases). CDR1 and CDR2 from the germline V gene are MNHEY and SMNVEV (reference sequence). The CDR3 is made up of 18 amino acids. With 8 bases removed from V and 5 bases from J, the gap between germline ends came to 29 bases. The CDR3 sequence: CASSSPRAGGTHEDTQYF. CDR3 nucleotides: TGTGCCAGCTCCTCTCCCAGGGCGGGCGGGACCCATGAAGATACGCAGTATTTT.

This chain links TRBV29-1 with TRBJ1-1, with a possible D match to TRBD1 (5 bases). Trimming took off 7 bases at V and 2 bases at J, with 11 bases between the two ends. CDR3 size: 12 residues. CDR1 and CDR2 from the germline V gene are SQVTM and ANQGSEA. The CDR3 is CSAVTGNTEAFF. The CDR3 DNA follows: TGCAGCGCCGTCACAGGCAACACTGAAGCTTTCTTT.

Concerning this clone itself: Other DNA variants within this sample encode the same CDR3. The V and J genes are TRBV6-5 and TRBJ1-1; D not resolved. In germline, CDR1 is MNHEY, CDR2 SVGAGI. V was trimmed by 4 bases and J by 1 base, leaving 1 base between them. This CDR3 has 11 amino acids. CDR3 protein: CASSSNTEAFF. The CDR3 DNA follows: TGTGCCAGCAGTTCGAACACTGAAGCTTTCTTT.

This chain connects TRBV9 to TRBJ2-3, with TRBD1 as a possible D gene (6 bases). The germline gives CDR1 SGDLS, CDR2 YYNGEE. Trimming took 0 bases from V and 3 from J, leaving 11 bases between them. This CDR3 has 15 residues. This CDR3 reads CASSVEGVATDTQYF. CDR3 DNA sequence: TGTGCCAGCAGCGTAGAGGGGGTTGCTACAGATACGCAGTATTTT.

The DNA of the CDR3 is TGTGCCAGCTCACCCCTACAGGAAGCTAACTATGGCTACACCTTC. Translating gives CASSPLQEANYGYTF. This chain links TRBV18 with TRBJ1-2; D is possibly TRBD1 (5 bases). This CDR3 region has 15 residues. The V and J ends lost 3 bases and 0 bases respectively, with 11 bases between them. CDR1 KGHSH and CDR2 LQKENI come from the germline V gene. The full variable domain, rest sourced from reference TRBV18 and TRBJ1-2, is NAGVMQNPRHLVRRRGQEARLRCSPMKGHSHVYWYRQLPEEGLKFMVYLQKENIIDESGMPKERFSAEFPKEGPSILRIQQVVRGDSAAYFCASSPLQEANYGYTFGSGTRLTVV.

The chain couples TRBV2 to TRBJ2-2; D unclear. This CDR3 has 16 amino acids. Trimming took off 5 bases at V and 0 bases at J, with 13 bases between the two ends. From germline, CDR1 is SNHLY and CDR2 FYNNEI. The CDR3 loop reads CASSKPRGANTGELFF. CDR3 bases: TGTGCCAGCAGTAAGCCCCGTGGGGCGAACACCGGGGAGCTGTTTTTT.

The CDR3 DNA is TGTGCCAGCACCCCGGTCACCGGGGAGCTGTTTTTT. Protein sequence: CASTPVTGELFF. The chain links TRBV6-5 to TRBJ2-2; D unresolved. Trimming shortened V by 7 bases and J by 4 bases, and 7 bases separated the two germline ends. The germline V gene has CDR1 MNHEY and CDR2 SVGAGI. This CDR3 is built from 12 residues.

This chain links TRBV5-5 with TRBJ1-2; TRBD1 matches at 9 bases. This CDR3 has 14 residues. Germline V CDR1 and CDR2: SGHKS, YYEKEE (reference sequence). V shed 4 bases and J 4 bases; nucleotides not matched to a gene: 5. CDR3 nucleotides: TGTGCCAGCAGCCAACAGGGGGCAGGCTATGGCTACACCTTC. It codes for CASSQQGAGYGYTF.

The chain carries TRBV3-1 (or the pseudogene TRBV3-2) and TRBJ2-3; D is ambiguous. The CDR3 spans 14 residues. Per germline, CDR1 LGHDT and CDR2 YNNKEL (reference sequence). V lost 3 bases to trimming and J lost 2 bases, with 9 bases between them. The CDR3 sequence: CASSHPGDTDTQYF. CDR3 DNA: TGTGCCAGCAGCCACCCTGGCGACACAGATACGCAGTATTTT.

The gene calls are TRBV7-9 and TRBJ2-7; the D is unclear. Germline assignment: CDR1 SEHNR and CDR2 FQNEAQ (reference sequence). The CDR3 loop spans 12 amino acids. V gave up 5 bases and J gave up 4 bases, with 9 bases separating them. Written as DNA, the CDR3 is TGTGCCAGCAGCCCAACCGGTTACGAGCAGTACTTC. It translates to CASSPTGYEQYF.

The chain couples TRBV19 to TRBJ2-3; TRBD1 aligns across 8 bases. In germline, CDR1 is LNHDA, CDR2 SQIVND (reference sequence). There are 15 residues in the CDR3. Trimming removed 3 bases from V and 0 bases from J; junction bases left unmatched: 2. The CDR3 loop is CASSITGGSTDTQYF. CDR3 in DNA: TGTGCCAGTAGTATTACAGGGGGAAGCACAGATACGCAGTATTTT. Full variable domain (rest looked up from reference TRBV19 and TRBJ2-3): DGGITQSPKYLFRKEGQNVTLSCEQNLNHDAMYWYRQDPGQGLRLIYYSQIVNDFQKGDIAEGYSVSREKKESFPLTVTSAQKNPTAFYLCASSITGGSTDTQYFGPGTRLTVL.

This clone was seen only once. The genes are TRBV6-1 and TRBJ2-2; the D call may be TRBD1 or TRBD2 (5 bases each). Deletions cut 2 bases from V and 5 bases from J, with 12 bases between. The length of the CDR3 is 15 residues. Germline assignment: CDR1 MNHNS and CDR2 SASEGT. The CDR3: CASSEYRGPTGELFF. The CDR3 region has the DNA TGTGCCAGCAGTGAATATCGGGGCCCAACCGGGGAGCTGTTTTTT.

The V call is TRBV6-1, the J call TRBJ1-2; D remains ambiguous. Germline assignment: CDR1 MNHNS and CDR2 SASEGT. Trimming cost V 0 bases and J 6 bases, with 14 bases left between them. The CDR3 runs to 15 residues. The CDR3 DNA is TGTGCCAGCAGTGAAGCCTTCACCGGGAATCATGGCTACACCTTC. Protein product: CASSEAFTGNHGYTF.

V and J are TRBV5-6 and TRBJ1-5; D perhaps matches TRBD1 (5 bases). Deletions cut 0 bases from V and 5 bases from J, with 12 bases between. The germline gives CDR1 SGHDT, CDR2 YYEEEE. CDR3 length equals 15 residues. CDR3 DNA sequence: TGTGCCAGCAGCTTGGCGCGGGACGGGGATCAGCCCCAGCATTTT. Translating gives CASSLARDGDQPQHF.

The chain joins TRBV21-1 to TRBJ1-1. TRBV21-1 is recorded as a pseudogene. The CDR3 runs 19 residues. The CDR3 DNA reads TGTGCCAGCAGCAAAGCGCGGGGCAGTAAATTCGGGATGAACACTGAAGCTTTCTTT. Its protein is CASSKARGSKFGMNTEAFF.

This rearrangement joins TRBV2 to TRBJ1-2; no definite D call. The germline V gene has CDR1 SNHLY and CDR2 FYNNEI. Trimming stripped 6 bases from V and 4 bases from J, with 18 bases between. The CDR3 contains 15 residues. In DNA, the CDR3 is TGTGCCAGCAGGGTGGTCCCAACATCAATCTATGGCTACACCTTC. This translates into CASRVVPTSIYGYTF.

CDR3 in amino acids: CASSLDTDTQYF. CDR3 in DNA: TGTGCCAGCAGCTTGGACACAGATACGCAGTATTTT. J is TRBJ2-3 and V is TRBV5-4; D not resolved. The CDR3 runs 12 residues. Germline-derived CDR1 and CDR2 are SGHNT and YYREEE (reference sequence). Trimming removed 0 bases from V and 2 bases from J, with 1 base in between.

The rearrangement uses TRBV5-1 and TRBJ2-5; D might be TRBD2 (5 bases). Trimming removed 0 bases at V and 1 base at J, with 10 bases between. In germline, CDR1 is SGHRS, CDR2 YFSETQ. The CDR3 is 15 residues long. The CDR3 nucleotides are TGCGCCAGCAGCTTGGGCGGAGGAGCCCAAGAGACCCAGTACTTC. It yields the protein CASSLGGGAQETQYF.

The rearrangement uses TRBV5-1 and TRBJ2-7, with no clear D. Germline loops: CDR1 SGHRS, CDR2 YFSETQ. The ends were cut back, 0 bases at V and 7 bases at J, with 11 bases in the middle. The CDR3 has 13 amino acids. DNA of the CDR3: TGCGCCAGCAGCTTGGGTGGTGTGGAGGAGCAGTACTTC. Translated, it gives CASSLGGVEEQYF.

This clone was recorded only once. V gene TRBV29-1 combines with J gene TRBJ1-3; the D gene is possibly TRBD1 (5 bases). V was clipped by 4 bases and J by 4 bases, with 11 bases between them. CDR1 is SQVTM, CDR2 ANQGSEA, per germline. The CDR3 totals 13 residues. This CDR3 is CSVARDFGNTIYF. Written as DNA, the CDR3 is TGCAGCGTTGCTCGGGACTTCGGAAACACCATATATTTT.

J is TRBJ1-2 and V is TRBV2; D gene ambiguous. V shed 7 bases and J shed 8 bases, with 11 bases lying between them. Germline CDR1 and CDR2: SNHLY and FYNNEI. The CDR3 sequence is 11 residues long. CDR3 residues: CASTVEGGYTF. The DNA of the CDR3 is TGTGCCAGCACGGTCGAGGGAGGCTACACCTTC.

Remarks on this clone: At one end, the junction sequence differs from germline, possibly due to a read error. This chain uses TRBV15 with TRBJ1-1; 9 nucleotides line up with TRBD1. Germline-derived CDR1 and CDR2 are LNHNV and YYDKDF (reference sequence). The CDR3 contains 11 residues. DNA of the CDR3: TGTGCCACCAGCCGGGGACAGGGAGTCGCGTTT. Translated: CATSRGQGVAF. Variable domain in full (rest from reference TRBV15 and TRBJ1-1): DAMVIQNPRYQVTQFGKPVTLSCSQTLNHNVMYWYQQKSSQAPKLLFHYYDKDFNNEADTPDNFQSRRPNTSFCFLDIRSPGLGDTAMYLCATSRGQGVAFGQGTRLTVV.

The chain is built from TRBV10-3 and TRBJ1-5; D is uncertain. The CDR3 has 14 residues. Per germline, CDR1 ENHRY and CDR2 SYGVKD. Trimming took 0 bases from V and 5 from J, leaving 8 bases between them. CDR3 in DNA: TGTGCCATCAGTGAGTCAATTGGGGATCAGCCCCAGCATTTT. Residues: CAISESIGDQPQHF.

The chain combines TRBV5-8 with TRBJ1-1, with D uncertain. This CDR3 has 17 amino acids. V dropped 0 bases and J dropped 1 base, with 16 bases sitting between them. Germline V gene data show CDR1 as SGHTS and CDR2 as YDEGEE. CDR3 DNA: TGTGCCAGCAGCTTGGATCGTGGGCGGGAGGGGAACACTGAAGCTTTCTTT. Translating gives CASSLDRGREGNTEAFF.

The rearrangement uses TRBV7-9 and TRBJ2-7, with 7 positions matching TRBD2. V was clipped by 5 bases and J by 0 bases; unmatched bases: 4. The CDR3 consists of 14 residues. Per the germline V gene, CDR1 is SEHNR and CDR2 is FQNEAQ (reference sequence). The chain's CDR3 is CASSRRDYSYEQYF. The CDR3 DNA reads as TGTGCCAGCAGCCGCCGGGACTACTCCTACGAGCAGTACTTC.

The chain recombines TRBV27 with TRBJ1-1; D possibly corresponds to TRBD1 (6 bases). CDR1 and CDR2 from the germline V gene are MNHEY and SMNVEV (reference sequence). Trimming removed 0 bases from V and 3 bases from J, with 20 bases in between. This CDR3 is 18 amino acids long. The CDR3 DNA follows: TGTGCCAGCAGTTTATCGTCCTTCCCGTGGGGGGCTGACACTGAAGCTTTCTTT. Translated, it gives CASSLSSFPWGADTEAFF.

The chain uses TRBV7-6 and TRBJ1-4; D call uncertain. Trimming left V 5 bases short and J 7 bases short, with 8 bases between. The CDR3 has 12 residues. CDR1 and CDR2 (germline): SGHVS, FNYEAQ. Here the CDR3 DNA reads TGTGCCAGCAGCGACGTTGGTGAAAAACTGTTTTTT. Protein sequence: CASSDVGEKLFF.

The chain has TRBV18 and TRBJ2-1; TRBD1 matches at 11 bases. Germline V gene data show CDR1 as KGHSH and CDR2 as LQKENI. J was trimmed by 6 bases and V by 3 bases; bases with no gene match: 10. The CDR3 loop spans 17 amino acids. The CDR3 region is CASSPRGTGGMVNEQFF. CDR3 bases: TGTGCCAGCTCACCGCGCGGGACAGGGGGGATGGTCAATGAGCAGTTCTTC.